This passage covers 3 T cell receptor beta chains from one sample sequenced in a study of spatial heterogeneity in lung cancer. TCRdb re-called the 5' RACE reads with MiXCR, one entry per CDR3 protein. The sample has around 60,000 distinct CDR3 sequences, more than 7% seen once. The sample's time point: sample taken at primary tumor resection. Frozen PBMC, nontumor lung or tumor provided whole RNA, which was sequenced unsorted. The source material was PBMCs, sampled at surgery. Every receptor here comes from a female donor with early-stage non-small cell lung cancer.

This clonotype was seen many times. The chain carries TRBV10-2 and TRBJ2-5, with D hard to call. Germline CDR1 reads WSHSY; CDR2 reads SAAADI. V was pared by 3 bases and J by 5 bases, with 7 bases between. CDR3 size: 12 residues. This chain's CDR3 is CASSEVGETQYF. Here the CDR3 DNA reads TGCGCCAGCAGTGAAGTGGGGGAGACCCAGTACTTC.

Ten or more counts support this clonotype. The genes are TRBV10-3 and TRBJ2-3, with 9 bases aligning to TRBD2. V shed 2 bases and J 1 base; nucleotides not matched to a gene: 1. The CDR3 totals 15 residues. Looked up from germline, CDR1 is ENHRY and CDR2 is SYGVKD. As DNA, the CDR3 is TGTGCCATCAGTGAGAAGCGGGAGGGCACAGATACGCAGTATTTT. It codes for CAISEKREGTDTQYF.

This clonotype was detected many times. The V call is TRBV28, the J call TRBJ1-3; D is unclear. The CDR3 totals 13 residues. V dropped 11 bases and J dropped 4 bases, with 15 bases sitting between them. Germline CDR1 is MDHEN and CDR2 is SYDVKM. The DNA for the CDR3 is TGTGCCGGAACTCAGGCTTCGGGAAACACCATATATTTT. Protein sequence: CAGTQASGNTIYF.